This T cell receptor (beta chain) was captured in a study of shared clonotypes between healthy human individuals. A note on this clone: What it binds is not known.

An assay was performed, and its level was deep. Profiled with immunoSEQ multiplex PCR; TCRdb holds only in-frame clones, not every one. The table records roughly 1 million clones, 75% to 80% of them present only once. Donation came from healthy HIV-negative adults that had no recent acute infections or vaccinations. Study outcomes and limitations: A handful of donors held roughly 5% of naive CD4 clonotypes in common.

Germline V gene data show CDR1 as MGHDK and CDR2 as SYGVNS. Trimming left V 1 base short and J 4 bases short, with 10 bases between. CDR3 size: 15 residues. The TCR sequence derives from a man between 18 and 35 years old in good health. Some clones in this sample may be carry-over from other donors' samples. The V gene is TRBV25-1, the J gene TRBJ1-4; a possible D gene is TRBD1 (5 bases). Sequenced: memory CD4+ T cells from PBMCs. The subset was: CD45RA-negative fraction. CDR3 in DNA: TGTGCCAGCAGTGAATCGGGGACCGTTAATGAAAAACTGTTTTTT. Encoded protein: CASSESGTVNEKLFF.